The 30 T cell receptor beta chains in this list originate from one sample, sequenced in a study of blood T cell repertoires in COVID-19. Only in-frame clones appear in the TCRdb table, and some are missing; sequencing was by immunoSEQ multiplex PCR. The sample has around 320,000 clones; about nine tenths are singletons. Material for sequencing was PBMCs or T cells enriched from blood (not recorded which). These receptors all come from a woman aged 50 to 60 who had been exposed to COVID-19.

The CDR3 protein is CARLQSGAGDTQYF. CDR3 DNA sequence: TGTGCCCGCTTACAATCAGGGGCTGGAGATACGCAGTATTTT. The gene calls are TRBV30 and TRBJ2-3, with TRBD1 as a possible D gene (6 bases). Germline values: CDR1 GTSNPN, CDR2 SVGIG (reference sequence). The CDR3 spans 14 residues. V dropped 8 bases and J dropped 5 bases, with 20 bases sitting between them.

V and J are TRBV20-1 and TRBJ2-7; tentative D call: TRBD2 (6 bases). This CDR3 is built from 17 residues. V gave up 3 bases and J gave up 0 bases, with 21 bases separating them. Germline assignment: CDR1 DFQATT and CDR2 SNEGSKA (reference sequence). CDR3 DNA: TGCAGTGCTAGTGGCGGGGCCTCGTTCCGGAGCTCCTACGAGCAGTACTTC. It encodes CSASGGASFRSSYEQYF.

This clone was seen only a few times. CDR3 nucleotides: TGTGCCAGTAGTACGACAGGAAACACCATATATTTT. It yields the protein CASSTTGNTIYF. The V call is TRBV19, the J call TRBJ1-3; D call uncertain. Germline V lookup: CDR1 LNHDA, CDR2 SQIVND (reference sequence). This CDR3 is 12 amino acids long. Trimming stripped 4 bases from V and 4 bases from J, with 5 bases between.

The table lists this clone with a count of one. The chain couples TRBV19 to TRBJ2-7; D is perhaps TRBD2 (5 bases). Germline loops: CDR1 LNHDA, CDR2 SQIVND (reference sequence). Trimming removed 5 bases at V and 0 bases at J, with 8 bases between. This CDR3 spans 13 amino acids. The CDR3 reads CASSPGNSYEQYF. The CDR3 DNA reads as TGTGCCAGTAGTCCCGGGAACTCCTACGAGCAGTACTTC.

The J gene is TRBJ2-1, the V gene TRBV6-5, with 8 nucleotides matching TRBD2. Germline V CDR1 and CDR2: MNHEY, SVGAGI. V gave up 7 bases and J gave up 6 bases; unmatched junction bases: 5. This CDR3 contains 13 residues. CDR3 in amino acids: CASKPGGGNEQFF. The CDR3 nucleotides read TGTGCCAGCAAGCCGGGGGGGGGCAATGAGCAGTTCTTC.

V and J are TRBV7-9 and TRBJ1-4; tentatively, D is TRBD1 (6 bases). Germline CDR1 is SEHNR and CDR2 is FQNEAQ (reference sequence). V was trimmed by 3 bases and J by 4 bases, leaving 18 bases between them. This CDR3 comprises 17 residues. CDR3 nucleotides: TGTGCCAGCAGCTTCCTGACAGGCGATGGCGGTAATGAAAAACTGTTTTTT. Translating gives CASSFLTGDGGNEKLFF.

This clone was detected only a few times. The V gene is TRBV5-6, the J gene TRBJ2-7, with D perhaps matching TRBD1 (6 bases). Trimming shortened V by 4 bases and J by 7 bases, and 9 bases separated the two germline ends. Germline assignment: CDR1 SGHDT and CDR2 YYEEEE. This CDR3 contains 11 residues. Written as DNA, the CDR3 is TGTGCCAGCAGCGACGGGACAGAGCAGTACTTC. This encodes CASSDGTEQYF.

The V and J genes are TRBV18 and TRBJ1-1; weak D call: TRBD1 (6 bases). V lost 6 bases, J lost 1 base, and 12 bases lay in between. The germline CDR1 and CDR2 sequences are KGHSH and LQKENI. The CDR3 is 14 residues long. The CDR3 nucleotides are TGTGCCAGCTCCCAGACAGGAGAGAACACTGAAGCTTTCTTT. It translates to CASSQTGENTEAFF.

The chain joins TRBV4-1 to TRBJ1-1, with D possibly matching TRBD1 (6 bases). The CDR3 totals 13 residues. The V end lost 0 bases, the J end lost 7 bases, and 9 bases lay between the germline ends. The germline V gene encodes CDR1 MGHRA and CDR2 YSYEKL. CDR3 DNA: TGCGCCAGCAGCCAAGAGAGGGGGATTGAAGCTTTCTTT. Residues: CASSQERGIEAFF.

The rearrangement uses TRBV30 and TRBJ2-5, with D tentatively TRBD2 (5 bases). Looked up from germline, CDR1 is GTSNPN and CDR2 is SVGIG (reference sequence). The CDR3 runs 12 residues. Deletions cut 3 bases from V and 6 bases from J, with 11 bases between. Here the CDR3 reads CAWREGGKTQYF. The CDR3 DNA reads TGTGCCTGGAGAGAGGGTGGGAAGACCCAGTACTTC.

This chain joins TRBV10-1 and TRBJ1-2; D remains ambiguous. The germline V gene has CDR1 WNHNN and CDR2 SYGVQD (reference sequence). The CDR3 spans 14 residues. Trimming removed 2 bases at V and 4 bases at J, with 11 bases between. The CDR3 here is CASSELGDLYGYTF. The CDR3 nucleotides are TGCGCCAGCAGTGAGCTAGGTGATCTCTATGGCTACACCTTC.

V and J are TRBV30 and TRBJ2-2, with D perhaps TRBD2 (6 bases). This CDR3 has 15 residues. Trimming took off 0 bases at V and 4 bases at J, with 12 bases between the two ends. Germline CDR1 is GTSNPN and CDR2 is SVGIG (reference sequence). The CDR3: CAWSVMGGLTGELFF. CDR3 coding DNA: TGTGCCTGGAGTGTAATGGGGGGACTCACCGGGGAGCTGTTTTTT.

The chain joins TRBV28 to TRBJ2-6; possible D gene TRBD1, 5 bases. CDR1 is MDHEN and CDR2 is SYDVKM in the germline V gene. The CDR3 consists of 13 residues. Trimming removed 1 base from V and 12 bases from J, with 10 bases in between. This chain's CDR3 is CASSLSQGGVLTF. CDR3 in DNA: TGTGCCAGCAGTTTATCCCAGGGTGGCGTCCTGACTTTC.

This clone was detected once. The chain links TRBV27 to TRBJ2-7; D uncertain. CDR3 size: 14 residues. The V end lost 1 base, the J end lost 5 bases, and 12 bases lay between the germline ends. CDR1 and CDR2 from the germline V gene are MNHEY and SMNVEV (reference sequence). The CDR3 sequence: CASSLYKYTDEQYF. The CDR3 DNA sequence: TGTGCCAGCAGTTTATACAAATACACAGACGAGCAGTACTTC.

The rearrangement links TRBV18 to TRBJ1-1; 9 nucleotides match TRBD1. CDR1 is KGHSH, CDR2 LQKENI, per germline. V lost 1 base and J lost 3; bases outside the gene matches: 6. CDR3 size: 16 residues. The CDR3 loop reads CASSPLWDREDTEAFF. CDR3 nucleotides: TGTGCCAGCTCACCACTTTGGGACAGGGAGGACACTGAAGCTTTCTTT.

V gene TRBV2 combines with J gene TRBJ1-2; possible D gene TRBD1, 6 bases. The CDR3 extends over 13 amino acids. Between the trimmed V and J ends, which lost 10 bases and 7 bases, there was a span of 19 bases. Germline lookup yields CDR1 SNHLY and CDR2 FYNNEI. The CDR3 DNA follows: TGTGCCACCAAACGGGCAGGGGCTTTTGGCTACACCTTC. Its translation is CATKRAGAFGYTF.

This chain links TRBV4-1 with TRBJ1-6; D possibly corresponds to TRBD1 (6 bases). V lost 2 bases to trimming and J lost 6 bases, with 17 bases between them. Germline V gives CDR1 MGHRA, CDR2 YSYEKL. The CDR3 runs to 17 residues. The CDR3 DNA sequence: TGCGCCAGCAGCCAACCAATACAGGGACGGGGTAATTCACCCCTCCACTTT. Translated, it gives CASSQPIQGRGNSPLHF.

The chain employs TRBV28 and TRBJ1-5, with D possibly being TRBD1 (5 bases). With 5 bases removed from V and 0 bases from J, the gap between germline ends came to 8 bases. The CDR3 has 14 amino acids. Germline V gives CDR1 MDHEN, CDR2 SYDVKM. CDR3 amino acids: CASSRGGSNQPQHF. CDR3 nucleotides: TGTGCCAGCAGTCGCGGGGGTAGCAATCAGCCCCAGCATTTT. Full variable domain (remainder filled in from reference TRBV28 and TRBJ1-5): DVKVTQSSRYLVKRTGEKVFLECVQDMDHENMFWYRQDPGLGLRLIYFSYDVKMKEKGDIPEGYSVSREKKERFSLILESASTNQTSMYLCASSRGGSNQPQHFGDGTRLSIL.

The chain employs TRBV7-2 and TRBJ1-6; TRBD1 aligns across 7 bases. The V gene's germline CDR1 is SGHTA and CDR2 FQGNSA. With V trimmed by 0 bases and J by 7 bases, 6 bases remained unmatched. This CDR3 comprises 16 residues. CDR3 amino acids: CASSLAPRGGNSPLHF. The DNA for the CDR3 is TGTGCCAGCAGCTTAGCCCCAAGAGGGGGCAATTCACCCCTCCACTTT. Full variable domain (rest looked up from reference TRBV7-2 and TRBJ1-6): GAGVSQSPSNKVTEKGKDVELRCDPISGHTALYWYRQSLGQGLEFLIYFQGNSAPDKSGLPSDRFSAERTGGSVSTLTIQRTQQEDSAVYLCASSLAPRGGNSPLHFGNGTRLTVT.

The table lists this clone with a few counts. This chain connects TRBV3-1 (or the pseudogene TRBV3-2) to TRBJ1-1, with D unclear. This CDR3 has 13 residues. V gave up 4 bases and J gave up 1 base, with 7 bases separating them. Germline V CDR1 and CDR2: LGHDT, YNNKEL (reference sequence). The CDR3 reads CASSPRPNTEAFF. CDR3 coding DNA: TGTGCCAGCAGCCCGAGGCCGAACACTGAAGCTTTCTTT.

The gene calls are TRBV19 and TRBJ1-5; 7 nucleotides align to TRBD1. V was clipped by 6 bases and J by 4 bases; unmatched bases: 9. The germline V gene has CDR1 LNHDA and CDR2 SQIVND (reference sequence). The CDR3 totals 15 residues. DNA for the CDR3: TGTGCCAGTAGGATAACAGGGGTTAGTAATCAGCCCCAGCATTTT. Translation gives CASRITGVSNQPQHF.

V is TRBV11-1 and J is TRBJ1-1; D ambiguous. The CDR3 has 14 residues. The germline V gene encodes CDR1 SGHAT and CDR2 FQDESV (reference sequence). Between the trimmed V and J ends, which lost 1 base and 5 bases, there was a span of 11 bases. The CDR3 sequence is CASSLVPAGTEAFF. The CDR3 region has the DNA TGTGCCAGCAGCTTAGTTCCCGCGGGGACTGAAGCTTTCTTT.

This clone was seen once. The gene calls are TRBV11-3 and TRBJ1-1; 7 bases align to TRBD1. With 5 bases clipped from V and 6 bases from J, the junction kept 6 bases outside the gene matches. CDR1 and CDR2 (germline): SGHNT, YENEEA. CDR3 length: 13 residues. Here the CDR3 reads CASSPRGASEAFF. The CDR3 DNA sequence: TGTGCCAGCAGCCCCAGGGGGGCCTCTGAAGCTTTCTTT.

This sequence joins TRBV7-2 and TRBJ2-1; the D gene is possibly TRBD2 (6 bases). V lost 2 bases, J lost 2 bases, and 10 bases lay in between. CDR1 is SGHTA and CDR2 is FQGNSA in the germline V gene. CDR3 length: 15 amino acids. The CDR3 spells CASSLMAGTYNEQFF. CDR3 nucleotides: TGTGCCAGCAGCTTAATGGCGGGGACCTACAATGAGCAGTTCTTC.

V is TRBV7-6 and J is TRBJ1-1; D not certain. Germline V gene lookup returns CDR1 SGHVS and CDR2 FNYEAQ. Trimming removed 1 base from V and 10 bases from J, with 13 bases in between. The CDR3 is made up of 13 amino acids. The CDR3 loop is CASSLGPSRVAFF. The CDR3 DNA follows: TGTGCCAGCAGCTTAGGACCGTCACGGGTAGCTTTCTTT. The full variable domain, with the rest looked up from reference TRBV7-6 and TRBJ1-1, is GAGVSQSPRYKVTKRGQDVALRCDPISGHVSLYWYRQALGQGPEFLTYFNYEAQQDKSGLPNDRFSAERPEGSISTLTIQRTEQRDSAMYRCASSLGPSRVAFFGQGTRLTVV.

CDR3 region: CASSLKQETQYF. The CDR3 DNA is TGTGCCAGCTCACTCAAACAAGAGACCCAGTACTTC. This chain links TRBV18 with TRBJ2-5, with no clear D. This CDR3 comprises 12 residues. CDR1 KGHSH and CDR2 LQKENI come from the germline V gene. V was pared by 4 bases and J by 2 bases, with 5 bases between.

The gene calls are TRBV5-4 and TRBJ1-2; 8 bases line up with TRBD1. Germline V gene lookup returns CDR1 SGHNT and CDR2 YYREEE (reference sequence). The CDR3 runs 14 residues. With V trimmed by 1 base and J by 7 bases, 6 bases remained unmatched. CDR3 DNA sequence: TGTGCCAGCAGCTTGCGACAGGGGAAGCCTGGCTACACCTTC. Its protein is CASSLRQGKPGYTF.

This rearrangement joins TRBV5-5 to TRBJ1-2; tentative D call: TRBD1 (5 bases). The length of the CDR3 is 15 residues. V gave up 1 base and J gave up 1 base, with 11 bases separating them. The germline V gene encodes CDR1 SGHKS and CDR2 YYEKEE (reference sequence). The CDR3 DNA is TGTGCCAGCAGCTTGTGGGCGGGACGTAACTATGGCTACACCTTC. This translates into CASSLWAGRNYGYTF.

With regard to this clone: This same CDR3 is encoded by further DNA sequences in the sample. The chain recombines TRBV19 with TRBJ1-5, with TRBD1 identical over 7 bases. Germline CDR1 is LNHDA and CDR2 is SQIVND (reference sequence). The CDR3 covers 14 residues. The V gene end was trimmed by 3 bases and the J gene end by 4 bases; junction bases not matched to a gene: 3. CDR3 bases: TGTGCCAGTAGTATTTCCAGGGGGAATCAGCCCCAGCATTTT. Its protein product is CASSISRGNQPQHF.

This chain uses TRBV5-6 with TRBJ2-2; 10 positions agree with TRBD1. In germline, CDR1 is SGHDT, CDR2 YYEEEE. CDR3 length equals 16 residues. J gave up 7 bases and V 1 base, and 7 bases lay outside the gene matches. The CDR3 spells CASSLSGTGADGELFF. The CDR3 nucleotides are TGTGCCAGCAGCTTGTCGGGGACAGGGGCGGACGGGGAGCTGTTTTTT.